This T cell receptor beta chain came from a study of STAT5B mutations in CD4+ large granular lymphocyte leukemia. Sequencing used immunoSEQ multiplex PCR; TCRdb keeps in-frame clones, though not all of them. Of approximately 4,000 clones listed, about four fifths are singletons. Sequencing was done on a sample of PBMCs. The TCR comes from a man in his 60s with CD4+ T-cell large granular lymphocyte leukemia.

DNA of the CDR3: TGTGCCAGCAGCTTAGCGGCTTCGGGCCAGTTTAATGGCTACACCTTC. It codes for CASSLAASGQFNGYTF. The genes are TRBV7-2 and TRBJ1-2; D is undetermined. Germline loops: CDR1 SGHTA, CDR2 FQGNSA. Trimming cost V 0 bases and J 6 bases, with 17 bases left between them. The CDR3 length is 16 residues.